This TCR beta chain was sequenced for a study of T cell responses to AZD1222 COVID-19 vaccine. Overall study: Second-dose timings of about 4 or about 12 weeks were pooled. The study, taken as a whole, reports: Mostly white British, mostly female donors; authors suggested clonal diversity may be underestimated. CD4 TCRs associated with vaccination spanned spike, dominating at 160-218 and 743-854. Two AZD1222 doses significantly raised spike-specific TCR breadth and depth over controls.

Germline V gives CDR1 MGHDK, CDR2 SYGVNS. The CDR3 runs to 14 residues. The V gene lost 6 bases and the J gene lost 5 bases, with 16 bases spanning the gap. Concerning this clone: Its antigen is not identified.

The assay was immunoSEQ multiplex PCR, and TCRdb's table has in-frame clones only and misses some. The repertoire holds about 140,000 clones, roughly 90% seen once, with 2.5% to 3.5% in the top ten. The chain has TRBV25-1 and TRBJ1-2; possible D gene TRBD1, 5 bases. The receptor was isolated from an adult in good health. The sample consisted of peripheral blood, taken on day 0 of AZD1222 vaccination. The CDR3 protein is CASRKDGGLYGYTF. The CDR3 DNA sequence: TGTGCCAGCAGGAAGGACGGGGGATTGTATGGCTACACCTTC.